Listed below are T cell receptor beta chains from one sample, sequenced in a study of blood T cell repertoires in COVID-19. Method: immunoSEQ multiplex PCR; TCRdb's copy keeps in-frame clones and lacks some. The sample lists 190,000 or so clones, approximately 87% occurring once. The sequenced sample was peripheral blood. Every receptor here comes from a woman aged 18-29 years who had recovered from COVID-19. CDR3s include the opening cysteine and the closing phenylalanine or tryptophan. The order of the fields is CDR3 protein, V gene, CDR3 length.

CASSFGYRGKNEKLFF	TRBV7-2	16
CASSDLAGRWETQYF	TRBV6-1	15
CASSLRSPAGYEQYF	TRBV5-6	15
CASSQDSRGQAFF	TRBV4-3	13
CASSYSGRAFF	TRBV6-5	11
CASSVISSGGAGTQYF	TRBV2	16
CASSLASVQKAFF	TRBV11-1	13
CASSPRGQQFEKLFF	TRBV7-9	15
CASSSFDEQFF	TRBV13	11
CASSSPGTGGNTQYF	TRBV7-3	15
CASSPDRAGELFF	TRBV11-1	13
CASTYRGNYGYTF	TRBV2	13
CASSLFGGLTDTQYF	TRBV27	15
CASSQDRGELFF	TRBV4-3	12
CAWSVLVGQGDSPLHF	TRBV30	16
CASSRGQEVYEQYF	TRBV3-1/TRBV3-2	14
CASSQAGNTGELFF	TRBV4-3	14
CASQKEGAAYTEAFF	TRBV2	15
CASSLEAQGEQYF	TRBV7-9	13
CASRHLAGGHEQFF	TRBV5-6	14
CASNFWREQETQYF	TRBV6-5	14
CASSFRVKYTEAFF	TRBV28	14
CASSADRHGYTF	TRBV7-9	12
CASSPVSGSAKNIQYF	TRBV18	16
CASSVDSQGTEAFF	TRBV9	14
CASSFPGLAGTLTDTQYF	TRBV7-2	18
CASSFQGSGYTF	TRBV7-3	12
CAILLGGQGNTGELFF	TRBV10-3	16
CAGGAPGNTIYF	TRBV7-8	12
CASSPDGGGSPLHF	TRBV6-2/TRBV6-3	14
CASSLRQGALGANVLTF	TRBV7-6	17
CATSRPGSTGRETQYF	TRBV15	16
CASSGGLAETQYF	TRBV5-1	13
CATSNGGRSRQETQYF	TRBV24-1	16
CASSVEGTSGDEQFF	TRBV9	15
CASSVSSGSTEAFF	TRBV9	14
CASSQVEGSYNEQFF	TRBV3-1/TRBV3-2	15
CASSQSSEIQETQYF	TRBV3-1/TRBV3-2	15
CASRRGTSGYQETQYF	TRBV19	16
CASSFYASTDTQYF	TRBV7-3	14
CASSVGSWWETQYF	TRBV2	14
CATATSSGNTIYF	TRBV10-3	13
CASSIEPRDRGRDTEAFF	TRBV19	18
CASSWETAGSEAFF	TRBV5-1	14
CASSYSFRGGNEQFF	TRBV6-6	15
CASSGGAINEQFF	TRBV27	13
CASSLGRKRYNEQFF	TRBV13	15
CASSRGGSYNEQFF	TRBV5-1	14
CASSRHPGTGSTDTQYF	TRBV3-1/TRBV3-2	17
CASSLLAGGTDTQYF	TRBV11-2	15
CASSLPAGSTTTYNEQFF	TRBV7-3	18
CASSRTVSYEQYF	TRBV6-5	13
CASSWGHNTNTGELFF	TRBV7-6	16
CASSQDWASGTPQYF	TRBV4-3	15
CASSRTGNTEAFF	TRBV6-6	13